This entry lists 17 T cell receptor beta chains sequenced from one sample in a study of T cell responses to AZD1222 COVID-19 vaccine. Generated by immunoSEQ multiplex PCR, the TCRdb table keeps only in-frame clones and is missing some. Counted here are approximately 150,000 clones, approximately 89% occurring once; the ten biggest clones make up roughly 1.5%. Source: peripheral blood, taken 28 days after the second AZD1222 dose. The receptors were sampled from an adult who received the AZD1222 COVID-19 vaccine.

This chain uses TRBV30 with TRBJ2-7; possibly TRBD1 for D (5 bases). This CDR3 is 16 amino acids long. V lost 0 bases, J lost 4 bases, and 19 bases lay in between. Germline CDR1 and CDR2: GTSNPN and SVGIG (reference sequence). The CDR3 DNA reads as TGTGCCTGGAGTGTACTTTCAGGGTTTACTGAGTACGAGCAGTACTTC. This sequence encodes CAWSVLSGFTEYEQYF.

The chain has TRBV4-2 and TRBJ1-2; D remains unclear. CDR3 size: 16 residues. Germline values: CDR1 LGHNA, CDR2 YNFKEQ. Trimming took off 2 bases at V and 5 bases at J, with 18 bases between the two ends. CDR3 sequence reads: CASSQSRGPGSYGYTF. The CDR3 bases are TGTGCCAGCAGCCAATCGAGAGGGCCAGGCTCATATGGCTACACCTTC.

This chain uses TRBV27 with TRBJ1-5; a weak D match, TRBD1 (5 bases). Germline-derived CDR1 and CDR2 are MNHEY and SMNVEV (reference sequence). The CDR3 is 14 residues long. The V end was cut by 1 base, the J end by 6 bases, with 10 bases between. CDR3 residues: CASSLLAGSQPQHF. Written as DNA, the CDR3 is TGTGCCAGCAGTTTATTGGCAGGGAGTCAGCCCCAGCATTTT.

This chain links TRBV28 with TRBJ2-7, with D possibly TRBD1 on 6 matching bases. The ends were cut back, 4 bases at V and 1 base at J, with 11 bases in the middle. This CDR3 comprises 14 residues. Germline CDR1 reads MDHEN; CDR2 reads SYDVKM. This chain's CDR3 is CASSYRVISYEQYF. In DNA form, the CDR3 reads TGTGCCAGCAGTTACAGGGTAATATCCTACGAGCAGTACTTC.

The rearrangement links TRBV4-1 to TRBJ1-2; D gene ambiguous. This CDR3 has 16 residues. Germline lookup yields CDR1 MGHRA and CDR2 YSYEKL. The V and J ends lost 0 bases and 8 bases respectively, with 19 bases between them. CDR3 sequence: CASSQDAARGSGGYTF. The CDR3 coding sequence is TGCGCCAGCAGCCAAGATGCGGCTCGGGGATCCGGGGGCTACACCTTC.

The V gene is TRBV12-3 or TRBV12-4, the J gene TRBJ2-1, with TRBD1 identical over 7 bases. V lost 6 bases, J lost 4 bases, and 3 bases stayed unmatched. The CDR3 is 13 residues long. The CDR3: CASRTGIYNEQFF. The CDR3 DNA reads as TGTGCCAGCAGGACAGGGATATACAATGAGCAGTTCTTC.

This clone was counted between two and nine times. J is TRBJ1-2 and V is TRBV28; D possibly corresponds to TRBD1 (5 bases). CDR1 MDHEN and CDR2 SYDVKM come from the germline V gene. Trimming removed 8 bases at V and 3 bases at J, with 7 bases between. The CDR3 has 11 residues. CDR3 DNA: TGTGCCAGCGAACAGGACTATGGCTACACCTTC. Protein product: CASEQDYGYTF.

This rearrangement joins TRBV4-3 to TRBJ2-1; D is uncertain. The germline V gene encodes CDR1 LGHNA and CDR2 YSLEER. The V end lost 1 base, the J end lost 2 bases, and 9 bases lay between the germline ends. This CDR3 contains 15 residues. CDR3 sequence: CASSQGKGAYNEQFF. The DNA of the CDR3 is TGCGCCAGCAGCCAAGGAAAAGGAGCCTACAATGAGCAGTTCTTC.

The chain joins TRBV7-2 to TRBJ1-2; perhaps TRBD1 as D (5 bases). This CDR3 region has 15 residues. V was clipped by 2 bases and J by 0 bases, with 10 bases between them. Germline assignment: CDR1 SGHTA and CDR2 FQGNSA. The CDR3 loop is CASSLQGSANYGYTF. The CDR3 DNA sequence: TGTGCCAGCAGCTTACAGGGATCGGCTAACTATGGCTACACCTTC.

The V call is TRBV7-9, the J call TRBJ2-5; tentative D call: TRBD2 (6 bases). V gave up 5 bases and J gave up 5 bases, with 12 bases separating them. This CDR3 has 13 residues. Germline V CDR1 and CDR2: SEHNR, FQNEAQ (reference sequence). CDR3 sequence reads: CASSQTGDETQYF. CDR3 DNA sequence: TGTGCCAGCAGCCAAACGGGGGACGAGACCCAGTACTTC. Based on the CDR3 plus reference TRBV7-9 and TRBJ2-5, the full variable domain is DTGVSQNPRHKITKRGQNVTFRCDPISEHNRLYWYRQTLGQGPEFLTYFQNEAQLEKSRLLSDRFSAERPKGSFSTLEIQRTEQGDSAMYLCASSQTGDETQYFGPGTRLLVL.

This chain links TRBV11-2 with TRBJ2-3; D is perhaps TRBD2 (6 bases). Germline V gene lookup returns CDR1 SGHAT and CDR2 FQNNGV. The CDR3 contains 17 residues. V was trimmed by 1 base and J by 0 bases, leaving 14 bases between them. The CDR3 loop is CASSLGGGLLSTDTQYF. Here the CDR3 DNA reads TGTGCCAGCAGCTTAGGAGGAGGGCTGCTTAGCACAGATACGCAGTATTTT.

This chain joins TRBV28 and TRBJ1-6; D remains unclear. The CDR3 has 16 residues. CDR1 and CDR2 from the germline V gene are MDHEN and SYDVKM. V lost 5 bases, J lost 8 bases, and 19 bases lay in between. The CDR3 region has the DNA TGTGCCAGCAGTACGCAGGTTCTACCTATGGATTCACCCCTCCACTTT. It encodes CASSTQVLPMDSPLHF.

The CDR3 DNA reads as TGTGCCAGCAGCCAAACGGCGGGGAGCCCTGAAGCTTTCTTT. It is translated as CASSQTAGSPEAFF. The chain joins TRBV14 to TRBJ1-1; D unresolved. Germline V gene lookup returns CDR1 SGHDN and CDR2 FVKESK. The CDR3 is 14 residues long. The V end lost 2 bases, the J end lost 6 bases, and 13 bases lay between the germline ends. Combining the CDR3 with reference TRBV14 and TRBJ1-1 gives the whole variable domain EAGVTQFPSHSVIEKGQTVTLRCDPISGHDNLYWYRRVMGKEIKFLLHFVKESKQDESGMPNNRFLAERTGGTYSTLKVQPAELEDSGVYFCASSQTAGSPEAFFGQGTRLTVV.

The rearrangement links TRBV6-5 to TRBJ2-4; D gene ambiguous. Per the germline V gene, CDR1 is MNHEY and CDR2 is SVGAGI. The CDR3 is 15 residues long. V was cut by 2 bases and J by 0 bases, with 8 bases left in between. CDR3 sequence (DNA): TGTGCCAGCAGTTACGGGCAGGCAGCCAAAAACATTCAGTACTTC. Its protein is CASSYGQAAKNIQYF.

DNA for the CDR3: TGCGGAACCGGGACTTGGGGAACCGGGGAGCTGTTTTTT. Translation: CGTGTWGTGELFF. The V call is TRBV29-1, the J call TRBJ2-2; TRBD2 might be the D (6 bases). The germline V gene has CDR1 SQVTM and CDR2 ANQGSEA. There are 13 residues in the CDR3.

The J gene is TRBJ1-4, the V gene TRBV21-1; the D segment call TRBD1 is taken from the table without a DNA check. TRBV21-1 is described as a pseudogene. CDR3 size: 15 residues. CDR3 protein: CASSKGGRGREKLFF. As DNA, the CDR3 is TGTGCCAGCAGCAAAGGGGGCAGGGGACGGGAAAAACTGTTTTTT.

The genes are TRBV6-5 and TRBJ2-7; 12 nucleotides match TRBD2. The V segment lost 0 bases and the J segment 1 base; nucleotides outside the gene matches: 1. Germline CDR1 and CDR2: MNHEY and SVGAGI. The length of the CDR3 is 16 residues. CDR3 sequence (DNA): TGTGCCAGCAGTTACTCAGGACTAGCGGGATCCTACGAGCAGTACTTC. Protein: CASSYSGLAGSYEQYF.